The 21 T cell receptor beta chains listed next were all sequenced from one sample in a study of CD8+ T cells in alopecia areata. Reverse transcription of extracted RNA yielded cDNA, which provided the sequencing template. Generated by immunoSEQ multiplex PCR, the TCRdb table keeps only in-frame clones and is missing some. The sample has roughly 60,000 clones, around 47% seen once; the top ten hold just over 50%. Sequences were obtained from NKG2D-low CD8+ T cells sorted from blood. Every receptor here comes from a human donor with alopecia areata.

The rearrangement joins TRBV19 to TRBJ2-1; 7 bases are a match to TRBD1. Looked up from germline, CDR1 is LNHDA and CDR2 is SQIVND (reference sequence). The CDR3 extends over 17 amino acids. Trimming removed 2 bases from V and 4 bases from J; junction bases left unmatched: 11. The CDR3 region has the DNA TGTGCCAGTAGTATATCTAGGGGGCAGGGAGCGTACAATGAGCAGTTCTTC. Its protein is CASSISRGQGAYNEQFF.

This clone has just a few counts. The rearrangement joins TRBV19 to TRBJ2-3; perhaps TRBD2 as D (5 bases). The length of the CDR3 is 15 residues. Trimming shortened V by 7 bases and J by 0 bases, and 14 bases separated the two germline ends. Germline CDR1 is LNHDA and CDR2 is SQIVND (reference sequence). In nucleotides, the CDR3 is TGTGCCAGTACGTCCGCTAGCAGGAGCACAGATACGCAGTATTTT. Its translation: CASTSASRSTDTQYF.

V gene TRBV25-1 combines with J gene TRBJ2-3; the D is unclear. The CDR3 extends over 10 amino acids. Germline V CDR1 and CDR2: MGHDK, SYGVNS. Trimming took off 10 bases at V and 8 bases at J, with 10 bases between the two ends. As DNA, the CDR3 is TGTGCCACCGAGCTCTTTACGCAGTATTTT. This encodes CATELFTQYF.

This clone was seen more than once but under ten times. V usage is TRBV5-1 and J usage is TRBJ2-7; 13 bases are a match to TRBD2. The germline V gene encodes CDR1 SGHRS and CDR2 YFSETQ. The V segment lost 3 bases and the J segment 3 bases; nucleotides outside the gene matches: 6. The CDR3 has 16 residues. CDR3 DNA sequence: TGCGCCAGCAGCTCAAACGGACTAGCGGGAGTCTACGAGCAGTACTTC. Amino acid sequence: CASSSNGLAGVYEQYF.

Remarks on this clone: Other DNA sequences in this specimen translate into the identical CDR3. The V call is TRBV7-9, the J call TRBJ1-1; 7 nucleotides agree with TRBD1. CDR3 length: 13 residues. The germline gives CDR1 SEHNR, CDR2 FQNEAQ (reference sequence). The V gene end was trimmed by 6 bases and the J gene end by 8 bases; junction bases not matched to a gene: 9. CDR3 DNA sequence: TGTGCCAGCAGTTTTCAGCGGACAGGAGAAGCTTTCTTT. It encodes CASSFQRTGEAFF. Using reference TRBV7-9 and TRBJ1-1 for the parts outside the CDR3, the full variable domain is DTGVSQNPRHKITKRGQNVTFRCDPISEHNRLYWYRQTLGQGPEFLTYFQNEAQLEKSRLLSDRFSAERPKGSFSTLEIQRTEQGDSAMYLCASSFQRTGEAFFGQGTRLTVV.

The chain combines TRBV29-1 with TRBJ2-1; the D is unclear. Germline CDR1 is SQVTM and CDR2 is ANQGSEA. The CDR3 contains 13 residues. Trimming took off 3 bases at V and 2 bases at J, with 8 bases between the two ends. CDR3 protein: CSVDRDPYNEQFF. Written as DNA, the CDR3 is TGCAGCGTTGACAGAGATCCCTACAATGAGCAGTTCTTC.

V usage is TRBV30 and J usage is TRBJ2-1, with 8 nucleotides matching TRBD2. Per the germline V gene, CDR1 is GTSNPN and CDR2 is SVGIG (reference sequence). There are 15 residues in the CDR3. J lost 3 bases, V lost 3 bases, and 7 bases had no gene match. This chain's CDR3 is CAWRDATSGYNEQFF. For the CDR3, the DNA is TGTGCCTGGAGGGACGCCACTAGCGGCTACAATGAGCAGTTCTTC.

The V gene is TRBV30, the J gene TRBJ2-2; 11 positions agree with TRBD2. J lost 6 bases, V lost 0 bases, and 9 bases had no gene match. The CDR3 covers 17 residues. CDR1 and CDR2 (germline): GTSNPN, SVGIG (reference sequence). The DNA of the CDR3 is TGTGCCTGGAGTGTGGCTAGCGGGAGGCTGCTCGCCGGGGAGCTGTTTTTT. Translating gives CAWSVASGRLLAGELFF.

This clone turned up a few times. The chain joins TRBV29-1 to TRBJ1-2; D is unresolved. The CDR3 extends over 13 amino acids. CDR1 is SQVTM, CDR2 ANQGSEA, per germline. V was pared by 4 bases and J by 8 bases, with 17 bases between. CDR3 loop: CSVGTDTTYGYTF. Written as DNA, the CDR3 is TGCAGCGTTGGGACTGACACTACATACGGCTACACCTTC. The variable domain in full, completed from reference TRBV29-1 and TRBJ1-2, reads SAVISQKPSRDICQRGTSLTIQCQVDSQVTMMFWYRQQPGQSLTLIATANQGSEATYESGFVIDKFPISRPNLTFSTLTVSNMSPEDSSIYLCSVGTDTTYGYTFGSGTRLTVV.

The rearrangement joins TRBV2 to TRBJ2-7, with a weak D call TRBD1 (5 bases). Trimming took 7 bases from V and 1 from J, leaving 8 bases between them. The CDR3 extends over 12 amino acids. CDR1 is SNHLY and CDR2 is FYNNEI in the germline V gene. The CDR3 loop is CASTDTSYEQYF. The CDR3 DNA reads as TGTGCCAGCACGGACACGTCCTACGAGCAGTACTTC.

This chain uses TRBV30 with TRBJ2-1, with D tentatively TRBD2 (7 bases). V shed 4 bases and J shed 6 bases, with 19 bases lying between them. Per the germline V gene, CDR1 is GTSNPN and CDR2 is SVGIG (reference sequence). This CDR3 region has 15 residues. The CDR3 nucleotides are TGTGCCTGGATCGTGCCCAGGGAGGGGGGCAATGAGCAGTTCTTC. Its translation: CAWIVPREGGNEQFF. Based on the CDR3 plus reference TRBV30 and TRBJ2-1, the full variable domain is SQTIHQWPATLVQPVGSPLSLECTVEGTSNPNLYWYRQAAGRGLQLLFYSVGIGQISSEVPQNLSASRPQDRQFILSSKKLLLSDSGFYLCAWIVPREGGNEQFFGPGTRLTVL.

The CDR3 coding sequence is TGCAGCGTTCTAGGGTTAGGCACTGAAGCTTTCTTT. Residues: CSVLGLGTEAFF. The chain is built from TRBV29-1 and TRBJ1-1; D not certain. The CDR3 runs 12 residues. Trimming removed 5 bases from V and 4 bases from J, with 11 bases in between. Looked up from germline, CDR1 is SQVTM and CDR2 is ANQGSEA.

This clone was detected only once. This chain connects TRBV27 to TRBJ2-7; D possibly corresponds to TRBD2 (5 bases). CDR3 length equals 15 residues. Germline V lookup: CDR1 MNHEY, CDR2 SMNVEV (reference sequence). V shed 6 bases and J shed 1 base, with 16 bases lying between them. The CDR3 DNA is TGTGCCAGCAGCCAACTACCCCCGGGGTCCTACGAGCAGTACTTC. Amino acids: CASSQLPPGSYEQYF.

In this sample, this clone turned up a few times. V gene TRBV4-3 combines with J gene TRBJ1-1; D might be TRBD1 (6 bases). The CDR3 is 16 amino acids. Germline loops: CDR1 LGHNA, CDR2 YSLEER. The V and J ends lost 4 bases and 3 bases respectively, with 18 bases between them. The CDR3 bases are TGCGCCAGCAGCCCGGTCGGAACAGGGTGGGACACTGAAGCTTTCTTT. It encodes CASSPVGTGWDTEAFF.

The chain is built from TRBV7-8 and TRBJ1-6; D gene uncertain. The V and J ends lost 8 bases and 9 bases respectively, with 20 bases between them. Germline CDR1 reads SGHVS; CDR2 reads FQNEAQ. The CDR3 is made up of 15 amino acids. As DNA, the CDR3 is TGTGCCAGCGGACCTCTGGGAGGGAGGTTTTCACCCCTCCACTTT. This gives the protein CASGPLGGRFSPLHF.

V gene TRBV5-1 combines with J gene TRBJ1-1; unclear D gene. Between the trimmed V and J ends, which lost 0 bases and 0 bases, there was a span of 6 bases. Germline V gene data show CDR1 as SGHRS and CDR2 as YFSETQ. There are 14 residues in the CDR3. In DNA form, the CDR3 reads TGCGCCAGCAGCTTGGTCCGGATGAACACTGAAGCTTTCTTT. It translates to CASSLVRMNTEAFF.

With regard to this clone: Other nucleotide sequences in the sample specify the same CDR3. CDR3 amino acids: CSVPWGGNEQFF. CDR3 sequence (DNA): TGCAGCGTCCCCTGGGGGGGCAATGAGCAGTTCTTC. The rearrangement joins TRBV29-1 to TRBJ2-1, with 7 bases fitting TRBD2. The CDR3 runs to 12 residues. Trimming at V came to 6 bases and at J to 6 bases, leaving 5 bases not matched to a gene. Germline V gene lookup returns CDR1 SQVTM and CDR2 ANQGSEA.

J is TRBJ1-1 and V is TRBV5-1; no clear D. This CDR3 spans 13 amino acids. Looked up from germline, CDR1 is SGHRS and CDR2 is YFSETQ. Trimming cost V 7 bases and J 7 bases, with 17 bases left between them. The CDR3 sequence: CASGLAGNREAFF. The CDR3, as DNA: TGCGCCAGCGGATTGGCCGGCAACCGTGAAGCTTTCTTT.

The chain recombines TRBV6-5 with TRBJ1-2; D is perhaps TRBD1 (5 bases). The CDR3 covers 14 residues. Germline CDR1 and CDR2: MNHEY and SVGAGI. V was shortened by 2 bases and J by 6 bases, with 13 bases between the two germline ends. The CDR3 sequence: CASSYQGRAHGYTF. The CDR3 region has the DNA TGTGCCAGCAGTTACCAGGGACGGGCCCATGGCTACACCTTC.

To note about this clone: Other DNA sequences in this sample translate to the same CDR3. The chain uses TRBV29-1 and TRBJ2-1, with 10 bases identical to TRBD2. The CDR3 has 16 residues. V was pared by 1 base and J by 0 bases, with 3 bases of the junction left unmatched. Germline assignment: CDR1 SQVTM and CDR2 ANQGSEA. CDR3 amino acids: CSVEGLAGGSYNEQFF. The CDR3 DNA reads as TGCAGCGTTGAAGGACTAGCGGGCGGCTCCTACAATGAGCAGTTCTTC.

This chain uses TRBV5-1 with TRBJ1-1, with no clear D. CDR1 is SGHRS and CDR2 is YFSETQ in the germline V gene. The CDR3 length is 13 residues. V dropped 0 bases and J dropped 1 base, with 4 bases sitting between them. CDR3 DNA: TGCGCCAGCAGCTTGGAGGGGAACACTGAAGCTTTCTTT. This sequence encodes CASSLEGNTEAFF.